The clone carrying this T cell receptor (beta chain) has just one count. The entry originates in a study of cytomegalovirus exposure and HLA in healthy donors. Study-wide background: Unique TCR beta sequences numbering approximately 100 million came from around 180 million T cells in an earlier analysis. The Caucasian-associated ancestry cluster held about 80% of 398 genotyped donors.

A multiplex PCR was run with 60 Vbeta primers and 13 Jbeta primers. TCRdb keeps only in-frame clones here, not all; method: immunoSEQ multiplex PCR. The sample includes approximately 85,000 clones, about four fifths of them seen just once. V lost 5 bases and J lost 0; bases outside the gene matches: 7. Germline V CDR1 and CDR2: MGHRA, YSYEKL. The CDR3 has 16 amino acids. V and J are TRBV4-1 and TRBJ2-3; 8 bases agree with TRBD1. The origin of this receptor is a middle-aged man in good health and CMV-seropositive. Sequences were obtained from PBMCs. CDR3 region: CASSSGTGFSTDTQYF. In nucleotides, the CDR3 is TGCGCCAGCAGCTCTGGGACAGGATTTAGCACAGATACGCAGTATTTT.